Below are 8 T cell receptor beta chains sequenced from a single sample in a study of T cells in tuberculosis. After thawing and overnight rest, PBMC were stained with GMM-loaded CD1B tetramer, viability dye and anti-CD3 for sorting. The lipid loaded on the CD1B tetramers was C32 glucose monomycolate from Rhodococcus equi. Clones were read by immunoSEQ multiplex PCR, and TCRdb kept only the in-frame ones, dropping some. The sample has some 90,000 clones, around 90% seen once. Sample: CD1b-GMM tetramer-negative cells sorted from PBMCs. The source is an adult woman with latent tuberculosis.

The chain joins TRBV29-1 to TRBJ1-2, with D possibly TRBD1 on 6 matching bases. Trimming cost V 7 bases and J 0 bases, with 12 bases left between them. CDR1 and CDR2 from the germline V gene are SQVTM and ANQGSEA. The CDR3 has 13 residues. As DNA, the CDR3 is TGCAGCGCCCGGGACACAACTAACTATGGCTACACCTTC. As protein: CSARDTTNYGYTF.

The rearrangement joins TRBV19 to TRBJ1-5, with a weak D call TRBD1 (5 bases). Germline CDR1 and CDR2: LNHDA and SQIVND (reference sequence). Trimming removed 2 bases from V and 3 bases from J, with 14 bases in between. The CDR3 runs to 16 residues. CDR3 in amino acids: CASSIPRTISNQPQHF. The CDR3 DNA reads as TGTGCCAGTAGTATACCTCGGACAATATCCAATCAGCCCCAGCATTTT.

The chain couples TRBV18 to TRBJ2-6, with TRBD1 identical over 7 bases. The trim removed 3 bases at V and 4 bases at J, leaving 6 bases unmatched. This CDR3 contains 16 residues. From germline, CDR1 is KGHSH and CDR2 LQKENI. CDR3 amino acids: CASSPETGTGANVLTF. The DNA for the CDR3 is TGTGCCAGCTCACCGGAGACAGGGACCGGGGCCAACGTCCTGACTTTC. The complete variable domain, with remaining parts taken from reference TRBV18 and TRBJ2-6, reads NAGVMQNPRHLVRRRGQEARLRCSPMKGHSHVYWYRQLPEEGLKFMVYLQKENIIDESGMPKERFSAEFPKEGPSILRIQQVVRGDSAAYFCASSPETGTGANVLTFGAGSRLTVL.

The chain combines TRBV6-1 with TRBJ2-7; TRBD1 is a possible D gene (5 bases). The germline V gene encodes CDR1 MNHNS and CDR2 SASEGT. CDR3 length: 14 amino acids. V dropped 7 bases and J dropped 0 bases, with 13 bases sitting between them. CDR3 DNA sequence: TGTGCCAGCAAGGAACAGGCGGACTCCTACGAGCAGTACTTC. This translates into CASKEQADSYEQYF.

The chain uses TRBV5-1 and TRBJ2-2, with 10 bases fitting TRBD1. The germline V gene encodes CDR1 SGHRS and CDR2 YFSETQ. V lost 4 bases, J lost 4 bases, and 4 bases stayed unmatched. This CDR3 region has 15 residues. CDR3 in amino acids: CASSLDRGGTGELFF. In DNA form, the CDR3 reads TGCGCCAGCAGCCTGGACAGGGGGGGCACCGGGGAGCTGTTTTTT.

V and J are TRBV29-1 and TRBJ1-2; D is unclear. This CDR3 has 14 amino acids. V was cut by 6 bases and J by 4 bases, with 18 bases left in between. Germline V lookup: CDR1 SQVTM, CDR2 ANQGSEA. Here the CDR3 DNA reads TGCAGCGTGACGGTCTGGCGGAATGGCTATGGCTACACCTTC. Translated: CSVTVWRNGYGYTF.

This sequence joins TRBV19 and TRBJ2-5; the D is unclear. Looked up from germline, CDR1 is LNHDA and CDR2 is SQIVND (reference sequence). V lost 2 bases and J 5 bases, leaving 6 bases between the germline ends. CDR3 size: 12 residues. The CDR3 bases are TGTGCCAGTAGTATAAGTCGGGAGACCCAGTACTTC. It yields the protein CASSISRETQYF.

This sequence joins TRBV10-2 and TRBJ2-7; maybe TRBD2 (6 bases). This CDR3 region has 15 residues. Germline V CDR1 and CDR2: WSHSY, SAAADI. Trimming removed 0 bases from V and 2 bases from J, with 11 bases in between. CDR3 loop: CASSESGGTPYEQYF. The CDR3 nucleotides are TGCGCCAGCAGTGAGTCGGGGGGAACACCCTACGAGCAGTACTTC.